The 21 T cell receptor beta chains listed next were all sequenced from one sample in a study of shared T cell receptors in the human thymus. The method was immunoSEQ multiplex PCR; TCRdb's version includes in-frame clones alone and lacks a portion of them. The sample consists of hundreds of thousands of clones, around 87% of them appearing once. This sample was shared with a second study, whose subject was human thymus T cells.

The sample was thymocytes. These receptors all come from a boy younger than two with a congenital heart defect.

The CDR3 is CASRRDSSYEQYF. In DNA form, the CDR3 reads TGTGCCAGCCGCCGGGACAGCTCCTACGAGCAGTACTTC. V and J are TRBV2 and TRBJ2-7; 7 bases fit TRBD1. With V trimmed by 8 bases and J by 0 bases, 4 bases remained unmatched. Germline values: CDR1 SNHLY, CDR2 FYNNEI. The length of the CDR3 is 13 residues. Together with reference TRBV2 and TRBJ2-7, the CDR3 gives the full variable domain: EPEVTQTPSHQVTQMGQEVILRCVPISNHLYFYWYRQILGQKVEFLVSFYNNEISEKSEIFDDQFSVERPDGSNFTLKIRSTKLEDSAMYFCASRRDSSYEQYFGPGTRLTVT.

The J gene is TRBJ2-3, the V gene TRBV7-9, with 7 bases fitting TRBD2. V shed 5 bases and J 3 bases; nucleotides not matched to a gene: 14. Germline assignment: CDR1 SEHNR and CDR2 FQNEAQ (reference sequence). This CDR3 has 17 residues. The CDR3 DNA reads as TGTGCCAGCAGCACGCGGGGGACGCCGGGGGAGACAGATACGCAGTATTTT. Its protein is CASSTRGTPGETDTQYF.

This chain uses TRBV28 with TRBJ2-7, with 9 bases identical to TRBD2. CDR1 and CDR2 from the germline V gene are MDHEN and SYDVKM. The CDR3 has 14 residues. The V and J ends lost 8 bases and 4 bases, in that order; junction bases with no gene match: 9. CDR3 coding DNA: TGTGCCAGCCTCCGTGGACTAGCGTCGTACGAGCAGTACTTC. As protein: CASLRGLASYEQYF.

The chain carries TRBV15 and TRBJ2-1; D is possibly TRBD2 (6 bases). The CDR3 runs 14 residues. Germline V gene sequence: CDR1 LNHNV, CDR2 YYDKDF (reference sequence). Trimming stripped 8 bases from V and 5 bases from J, with 16 bases between. The CDR3 DNA sequence: TGTGCCACCGCGGGGCAGGGAGACGACAATGAGCAGTTCTTC. This translates into CATAGQGDDNEQFF.

This sequence joins TRBV10-3 and TRBJ2-1, with 9 nucleotides matching TRBD1. Germline V gene sequence: CDR1 ENHRY, CDR2 SYGVKD. This CDR3 contains 16 residues. V was clipped by 2 bases and J by 2 bases; unmatched bases: 4. The CDR3 sequence is CAISEEGQGPYNEQFF. The DNA for the CDR3 is TGTGCCATCAGTGAGGAGGGACAGGGTCCCTACAATGAGCAGTTCTTC.

The chain combines TRBV10-3 with TRBJ1-1, with TRBD1 identical over 9 bases. The ends lost 4 bases at V and 3 bases at J; junction bases unmatched: 9. The CDR3 consists of 16 residues. Germline CDR1 is ENHRY and CDR2 is SYGVKD. The CDR3 DNA reads as TGTGCCATCAGTGCCACAGGGGGCGGGTGGGACACTGAAGCTTTCTTT. Its translation is CAISATGGGWDTEAFF.

The rearrangement joins TRBV10-3 to TRBJ2-3, with 7 bases matching TRBD2. V was pared by 6 bases and J by 0 bases, with 3 bases of the junction left unmatched. The CDR3 has 14 residues. The germline V gene has CDR1 ENHRY and CDR2 SYGVKD. The CDR3 DNA is TGTGCCATCAGCCCTAGCGGAAGCACAGATACGCAGTATTTT. This codes for CAISPSGSTDTQYF.

The chain has TRBV28 and TRBJ1-5, with D possibly matching TRBD1 (6 bases). The germline CDR1 and CDR2 sequences are MDHEN and SYDVKM. V was trimmed by 6 bases and J by 0 bases, leaving 30 bases between them. The CDR3 length is 21 residues. In DNA form, the CDR3 reads TGTGCCAGCAGCCCTCCTCGGGCGGGGGCGCAAGTCAAATATAGCAATCAGCCCCAGCATTTT. It yields the protein CASSPPRAGAQVKYSNQPQHF.

The chain joins TRBV29-1 to TRBJ2-1; possibly TRBD2 for D (6 bases). CDR1 SQVTM and CDR2 ANQGSEA come from the germline V gene. This CDR3 has 12 amino acids. Trimming removed 5 bases at V and 8 bases at J, with 13 bases between. The CDR3 DNA follows: TGCAGCGTTAATTCTCGGAGGGATGAGCAGTTCTTC. Its translation is CSVNSRRDEQFF.

This clone was seen once. This rearrangement joins TRBV30 to TRBJ2-7; weak D call: TRBD1 (6 bases). V was trimmed by 3 bases and J by 1 base, leaving 10 bases between them. Germline CDR1 and CDR2: GTSNPN and SVGIG (reference sequence). The CDR3 is 13 residues long. CDR3 loop: CAWSGTPSYEQYF. CDR3 in DNA: TGTGCCTGGAGCGGGACACCGTCCTACGAGCAGTACTTC. Using reference TRBV30 and TRBJ2-7 for the parts outside the CDR3, the full variable domain is SQTIHQWPATLVQPVGSPLSLECTVEGTSNPNLYWYRQAAGRGLQLLFYSVGIGQISSEVPQNLSASRPQDRQFILSSKKLLLSDSGFYLCAWSGTPSYEQYFGPGTRLTVT.

As regards this clone: One end of the junction fails to match germline, which may point to a read error. This sequence joins TRBV7-9 and TRBJ1-2; 10 bases are shared with TRBD1. The CDR3 contains 14 residues. Germline V lookup: CDR1 SEHNR, CDR2 FQNEAQ (reference sequence). The CDR3 protein is CASSLAGQGNGYTF. The CDR3 nucleotides read TGTGCCAGCAGCCTAGCGGGACAGGGGAATGGCTACACCTTC.

The chain is built from TRBV18 and TRBJ2-6; 11 nucleotides agree with TRBD1. Germline V lookup: CDR1 KGHSH, CDR2 LQKENI. The CDR3 totals 19 residues. The ends lost 2 bases at V and 2 bases at J; junction bases unmatched: 8. The CDR3 reads CASSPKGKDRGPGANVLTF. The DNA for the CDR3 is TGTGCCAGCTCACCAAAGGGGAAGGACAGGGGGCCTGGGGCCAACGTCCTGACTTTC.

V is TRBV27 and J is TRBJ1-2; 9 bases match TRBD1. The V and J ends lost 6 bases and 6 bases, in that order; junction bases with no gene match: 5. This CDR3 has 13 residues. Germline V gene data show CDR1 as MNHEY and CDR2 as SMNVEV (reference sequence). This CDR3 reads CASRMDRGHGYTF. CDR3 DNA sequence: TGTGCCAGCAGAATGGACAGGGGTCATGGCTACACCTTC.

The V gene is TRBV18, the J gene TRBJ1-4, with 10 bases lining up with TRBD1. J gave up 6 bases and V 3 bases, and 4 bases lay outside the gene matches. The CDR3 loop spans 15 amino acids. Germline lookup yields CDR1 KGHSH and CDR2 LQKENI. CDR3 coding DNA: TGTGCCAGCTCACCCGACAGGGGGCGGGATGAAAAACTGTTTTTT. It codes for CASSPDRGRDEKLFF.

V and J are TRBV6-5 and TRBJ2-5, with 7 bases fitting TRBD1. Germline V gene lookup returns CDR1 MNHEY and CDR2 SVGAGI. This CDR3 is 14 amino acids long. V shed 6 bases and J 1 base; nucleotides not matched to a gene: 5. The CDR3 region is CASSHRTGQETQYF. The DNA of the CDR3 is TGTGCCAGCAGCCACCGGACAGGCCAAGAGACCCAGTACTTC.

V gene TRBV29-1 combines with J gene TRBJ2-4, with 11 bases matching TRBD2. Per germline, CDR1 SQVTM and CDR2 ANQGSEA. After removal of 4 bases from V and 1 base from J, the junction contained 12 bases not matched to a gene. The length of the CDR3 is 18 residues. CDR3 DNA sequence: TGCAGCGTTGCTCCCTTAGCGGGGGGGCTGGGGGCCAAAAACATTCAGTACTTC. The encoded protein is CSVAPLAGGLGAKNIQYF.

CDR3 sequence reads: CSARENYEQYF. The DNA of the CDR3 is TGCAGTGCTAGAGAAAACTACGAGCAGTACTTC. The chain links TRBV20-1 to TRBJ2-5; no clear D gene. The J call is doubtful: the DNA matches TRBJ2-7 better. Germline CDR1 and CDR2: DFQATT and SNEGSKA (reference sequence). CDR3 length equals 11 residues.

This rearrangement joins TRBV6-1 to TRBJ2-7, with D possibly matching TRBD1 (5 bases). The CDR3 runs 16 residues. Germline CDR1 and CDR2: MNHNS and SASEGT. Trimming removed 4 bases at V and 2 bases at J, with 18 bases between. CDR3 loop: CASSALQAPVTYEQYF. CDR3 nucleotides: TGTGCCAGCAGTGCCCTACAGGCCCCGGTGACCTACGAGCAGTACTTC.

The chain couples TRBV28 to TRBJ1-3, with 7 positions matching TRBD1. Germline lookup yields CDR1 MDHEN and CDR2 SYDVKM. The CDR3 has 15 residues. With V trimmed by 6 bases and J by 3 bases, 8 bases remained unmatched. The CDR3 loop is CASSPDRVVGNTIYF. In DNA, the CDR3 is TGTGCCAGCAGCCCCGACAGGGTCGTTGGAAACACCATATATTTT.

The chain combines TRBV15 with TRBJ1-4, with 7 bases fitting TRBD1. V dropped 0 bases and J dropped 5; count of bases not matched to a gene: 9. This CDR3 has 17 residues. CDR1 LNHNV and CDR2 YYDKDF come from the germline V gene (reference sequence). In DNA, the CDR3 is TGTGCCACCAGCAGAGATCCCAGACAGGGAAAGAATGAAAAACTGTTTTTT. It specifies CATSRDPRQGKNEKLFF.

The chain joins TRBV27 to TRBJ2-1, with 8 bases that match TRBD2. The CDR3 length is 16 residues. Germline V CDR1 and CDR2: MNHEY, SMNVEV (reference sequence). After removal of 2 bases from V and 0 bases from J, the junction contained 3 bases not matched to a gene. The DNA of the CDR3 is TGTGCCAGCAGTTTACAGCGGGAGAGCTCCTACAATGAGCAGTTCTTC. Translated: CASSLQRESSYNEQFF.